This T cell receptor (beta chain) was retrieved from a study of shared clonotypes between healthy human individuals. Study results and caveats: When naive CD4 clonotypes were compared across a few donors, around 5% were shared. Non-shared clonotypes had lower generation probabilities than clonotypes shared by all four sorted-subset donors.

Produced via immunoSEQ multiplex PCR; TCRdb's table is partial and in-frame only. The sample gives roughly 2,300,000 clones, around 90% of which show up once; about 0.41% is in the top ten. This clone occurred once. Its target is unknown. V was trimmed by 5 bases and J by 0 bases, leaving 13 bases between them. CDR1 is SEHNR, CDR2 FQNEAQ, per germline (reference sequence). The CDR3 length is 15 residues. The specimen was naive CD4+ T cells from PBMCs. Subset denoted: CD45RA+ positively selected. The chain links TRBV7-9 to TRBJ1-1, with D maybe TRBD1 (6 bases). The receptor's source is a man aged 18 to 30 in good health. Some clones in this sample may be carry-over from other donors' samples. CDR3 in DNA: TGTGCCAGCAGCGAACGTACAGGGATGAACACTGAAGCTTTCTTT. It translates to CASSERTGMNTEAFF.